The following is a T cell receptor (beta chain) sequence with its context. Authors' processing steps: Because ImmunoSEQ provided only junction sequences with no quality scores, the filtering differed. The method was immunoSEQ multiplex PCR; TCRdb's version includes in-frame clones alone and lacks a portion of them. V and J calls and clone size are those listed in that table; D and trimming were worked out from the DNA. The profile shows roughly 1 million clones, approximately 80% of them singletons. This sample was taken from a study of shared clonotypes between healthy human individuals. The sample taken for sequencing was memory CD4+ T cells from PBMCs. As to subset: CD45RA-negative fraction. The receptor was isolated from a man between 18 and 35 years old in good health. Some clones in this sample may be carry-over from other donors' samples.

CDR3 nucleotide sequence: TGCAGCGCCCAACCCGGGACAGGGTCAGGAAACACCATATATTTT. Protein: CSAQPGTGSGNTIYF. This chain joins TRBV29-1 and TRBJ1-3; 9 nucleotides agree with TRBD1. Germline CDR1 reads SQVTM; CDR2 reads ANQGSEA. This CDR3 is built from 15 residues. V lost 7 bases and J lost 4; bases outside the gene matches: 11.